Listed below are T cell receptor beta chains from one sample, sequenced in a study of blood T cell repertoires in COVID-19. The method was immunoSEQ multiplex PCR; TCRdb's version includes in-frame clones alone and lacks a portion of them. The table records around 260,000 clones, under 90% of them present only once. Sequencing was performed on peripheral blood. The receptors stem from a woman aged 50 to 60 who had recovered from COVID-19. The CDR3 runs from the conserved cysteine through the conserved F or W. A D gene is named only where the DNA matches it firmly. Clone size is not always given. Where it is, it says once, few, many or a class for expanded clones.

TRBV19	TRBD1	-	TRBJ1-1	TGTGCCAGTAGTAACAAGGGACAGGGGTTTGGAGAAGCTTTCTTT	CASSNKGQGFGEAFF
TRBV29-1	TRBD1	-	TRBJ2-5	TGCAGCGTCAACAGGGGGCTGGTTGAGACCCAGTACTTC	CSVNRGLVETQYF
TRBV2	-	-	TRBJ2-2	TGTGCCAGCACCACCGTAGTGACTTCGAACACCGGGGAGCTGTTTTTT	CASTTVVTSNTGELFF
TRBV19	TRBD2	-	TRBJ2-5	TGTGCCAGTAGTAAGGGACTAGCGGGCACAGAGACCCAGTACTTC	CASSKGLAGTETQYF
TRBV6-5	-	once	TRBJ2-2	TGTGCCAGCATAAGTTGGTACGGCGGGGAGCTGTTTTTT	CASISWYGGELFF
TRBV7-8	-	-	TRBJ1-1	TGTGCCAGCAGCCCCCCTCGGTGGGAGGCTGAAGCTTTCTTT	CASSPPRWEAEAFF
TRBV29-1	-	-	TRBJ1-1	TGCAGCGGCCAAGCGTTCTCAAACACTGAAGCTTTCTTT	CSGQAFSNTEAFF
TRBV7-2	TRBD2	-	TRBJ2-7	TGTGCCAGCAGCCCGGGACTAGCGGCCTCCTACGAGCAGTACTTC	CASSPGLAASYEQYF
TRBV6-2/TRBV6-3	TRBD2	-	TRBJ2-1	TGTGCCAGCAGCCAAAACCTAGCGGGGCAAAACAATGAGCAGTTCTTC	CASSQNLAGQNNEQFF
TRBV9	-	-	TRBJ1-2	TGTGCCAGCAGCCCTCCCCAGGGGTTTAGCTATGGCTACACCTTC	CASSPPQGFSYGYTF
TRBV9	TRBD2	-	TRBJ2-3	TGTGCCAGCAGCCGGGGGGGCGGCACAGATACGCAGTATTTT	CASSRGGGTDTQYF
TRBV19	TRBD1	-	TRBJ1-1	TGTGCCAGTAGTTTTGGGACAGGGGCGAACACTGAAGCTTTCTTT	CASSFGTGANTEAFF
TRBV11-2	-	-	TRBJ1-1	TGTGCCAGCAGCCGCGGGGGAGCCACTGAAGCTTTCTTT	CASSRGGATEAFF
TRBV5-1	TRBD1	-	TRBJ2-7	TGCGCCAGCAGCGATCTCCGGGACAGGTTAACCTACGAGCAGTACTTC	CASSDLRDRLTYEQYF
TRBV20-1	-	-	TRBJ1-2	TGCAGTGCTAGCTGGAGGGGAGGCTACACCTTC	CSASWRGGYTF
TRBV19	-	-	TRBJ1-1	TGTGCCAGTAACTCAGGGTACGACATGAACACTGAAGCTTTCTTT	CASNSGYDMNTEAFF
TRBV19	-	-	TRBJ1-5	TGTGCCAGTAGGCGGAGCCTAGGTAGCAATCAGCCCCAGCATTTT	CASRRSLGSNQPQHF
TRBV4-3	TRBD2	once	TRBJ2-7	TGCGCCAGCAGCCAACCCCGCGGGACTAGCGGGCCTTCCTACGAGCAGTACTTC	CASSQPRGTSGPSYEQYF
TRBV7-6	TRBD1	-	TRBJ1-5	TGTGCCAGCAGCTTAAAAGCGGACAGGGGCCAGCCCCAGCATTTT	CASSLKADRGQPQHF
TRBV13	TRBD1	-	TRBJ1-2	TGTGCCAGCAGCACCTATGACAGGGGGCTGGGTGGCTACACCTTC	CASSTYDRGLGGYTF
TRBV5-1	TRBD2	-	TRBJ2-3	TGCGCCAGCAGCTGGGGAGCGGGAGTCGTCACAGATACGCAGTATTTT	CASSWGAGVVTDTQYF
TRBV11-2	TRBD1	-	TRBJ1-5	TGTGCCAGCAGCATCGGACAGGGGGCGAGCAATCAGCCCCAGCATTTT	CASSIGQGASNQPQHF